Listed here are 25 T cell receptor beta chains from one sample, sequenced in a study of cytomegalovirus exposure and HLA in healthy donors. Primers: 60 Vbeta forward and 13 Jbeta reverse. Using immunoSEQ multiplex PCR, the repertoire was profiled, and TCRdb retains in-frame clones only, with some absent. This table holds over 150,000 clones, roughly four fifths found once. What was sequenced was PBMCs. The receptors originated from a woman aged 30 to 39 in good health and CMV-seropositive.

The chain employs TRBV13 and TRBJ2-2, with 7 bases fitting TRBD2. Trimming took 5 bases from V and 6 from J; bases not matched to a gene: 9. CDR3 length: 15 amino acids. Germline CDR1 PRHDT, CDR2 FYEKMQ (reference sequence). The CDR3 DNA sequence: TGTGCCAGCAGCCGCACTAGCGTCGGCGCCGGGGAGCTGTTTTTT. Its protein product is CASSRTSVGAGELFF.

V gene TRBV11-2 combines with J gene TRBJ2-3; D is ambiguous. V was shortened by 0 bases and J by 4 bases, with 5 bases between the two germline ends. The CDR3 consists of 13 residues. CDR1 and CDR2 (germline): SGHAT, FQNNGV. CDR3 amino acids: CASSLERADTQYF. The CDR3, as DNA: TGTGCCAGCAGCTTAGAGCGAGCAGATACGCAGTATTTT.

The rearrangement joins TRBV6-5 to TRBJ1-3; D not resolved. V was pared by 0 bases and J by 4 bases, with 10 bases between. Germline V CDR1 and CDR2: MNHEY, SVGAGI. The CDR3 consists of 15 residues. The CDR3 DNA reads TGTGCCAGCAGTTACTCCGGTGCTACCGGAAACACCATATATTTT. It is translated as CASSYSGATGNTIYF.

Concerning this clone: The junction and the germline gene differ at one end; a read error may be behind it. The chain couples TRBV28 to TRBJ2-3, with a possible D match to TRBD1 (5 bases). Germline CDR1 and CDR2: MDHEN and SYDVKM. The CDR3 extends over 11 amino acids. DNA for the CDR3: TGTGCCAGCAGCGGCCCCAGGGATCCGGATTTT. Protein product: CASSGPRDPDF.

This chain connects TRBV5-1 to TRBJ2-3; TRBD2 matches 7 bases. V dropped 6 bases and J dropped 3; count of bases not matched to a gene: 4. The CDR3 covers 13 residues. The germline CDR1 and CDR2 sequences are SGHRS and YFSETQ. In DNA, the CDR3 is TGCGCCAGCAAGGGCGGGAGTACAGATACGCAGTATTTT. It encodes CASKGGSTDTQYF.

The chain uses TRBV27 and TRBJ2-5; possible D gene TRBD1, 6 bases. The CDR3 contains 16 residues. V lost 5 bases and J 5 bases, leaving 21 bases between the germline ends. Germline V gene sequence: CDR1 MNHEY, CDR2 SMNVEV (reference sequence). In DNA, the CDR3 is TGTGCCAGCAGTAAAACGAGAATCACAGGGATCGAGACCCAGTACTTC. This encodes CASSKTRITGIETQYF.

V is TRBV7-9 and J is TRBJ2-7; D possibly corresponds to TRBD1 (7 bases). The V end lost 5 bases, the J end lost 5 bases, and 19 bases lay between the germline ends. The CDR3 runs to 15 residues. CDR1 and CDR2 (germline): SEHNR, FQNEAQ (reference sequence). CDR3: CASSQGGPGAHEQYF. The CDR3 DNA is TGTGCCAGCAGCCAGGGGGGCCCAGGGGCCCACGAGCAGTACTTC.

The chain uses TRBV11-3 and TRBJ2-2; 8 bases align to TRBD2. Losses at the gene ends were 4 bases for V and 1 base for J; bases not matched to a gene: 11. The CDR3 runs to 18 residues. From germline, CDR1 is SGHNT and CDR2 YENEEA. In DNA form, the CDR3 reads TGTGCCAGCAGCTCCCTCGGCGGGCTAGCGGGGAACACCGGGGAGCTGTTTTTT. It specifies CASSSLGGLAGNTGELFF.

This clone was detected once. The chain is built from TRBV11-2 and TRBJ2-3; D might be TRBD2 (6 bases). CDR1 and CDR2 from the germline V gene are SGHAT and FQNNGV. V shed 5 bases and J shed 5 bases, with 20 bases lying between them. The CDR3 is made up of 16 amino acids. The CDR3 here is CASSLLGLNSVDTQYF. DNA for the CDR3: TGTGCCAGCAGCCTACTCGGACTAAACTCGGTAGATACGCAGTATTTT.

The chain couples TRBV11-2 to TRBJ2-2, with 9 bases matching TRBD1. J gave up 7 bases and V 1 base, and 10 bases lay outside the gene matches. This CDR3 is built from 17 residues. Germline values: CDR1 SGHAT, CDR2 FQNNGV. DNA of the CDR3: TGTGCCAGCAGCTTAGCGCCTAGGGGGACAGGGATCGGGGAGCTGTTTTTT. Its protein product is CASSLAPRGTGIGELFF.

The rearrangement joins TRBV6-5 to TRBJ1-2, with a possible D match to TRBD1 (5 bases). CDR3 length: 13 amino acids. Trimming shortened V by 5 bases and J by 3 bases, and 10 bases separated the two germline ends. Germline CDR1 and CDR2: MNHEY and SVGAGI. This CDR3 reads CASSEQEHYGYTF. CDR3 DNA: TGTGCCAGCAGTGAACAGGAACACTATGGCTACACCTTC.

The rearrangement uses TRBV28 and TRBJ2-1; 9 bases are a match to TRBD1. The trim removed 6 bases at V and 2 bases at J, leaving 11 bases unmatched. This CDR3 spans 17 amino acids. Germline assignment: CDR1 MDHEN and CDR2 SYDVKM. CDR3 DNA sequence: TGTGCCAGCAGACCGCCGAAACAGGGGGCACCCTACAATGAGCAGTTCTTC. Protein sequence: CASRPPKQGAPYNEQFF.

The chain combines TRBV28 with TRBJ1-4, with TRBD1 as a possible D gene (6 bases). CDR1 and CDR2 from the germline V gene are MDHEN and SYDVKM. The CDR3 extends over 18 amino acids. Trimming stripped 2 bases from V and 4 bases from J, with 20 bases between. DNA for the CDR3: TGTGCCAGCAGTTTACGGGGGGGCTCGAGGAGGAATAATGAAAAACTGTTTTTT. It specifies CASSLRGGSRRNNEKLFF.

This clone is a singleton in its sample. This rearrangement joins TRBV25-1 to TRBJ2-7; a weak D match, TRBD1 (5 bases). The germline V and J ends were trimmed by 10 bases and 5 bases, with 15 bases remaining between them. Germline V gene sequence: CDR1 MGHDK, CDR2 SYGVNS. This CDR3 spans 12 amino acids. This CDR3 reads CATNDSGNEQYF. CDR3 in DNA: TGTGCCACCAATGACAGTGGCAACGAGCAGTACTTC.

CDR3 residues: CASSDSGGSTEAFF. CDR3 nucleotide sequence: TGTGCCAGCAGTGATTCGGGGGGGAGCACTGAAGCTTTCTTT. This rearrangement joins TRBV2 to TRBJ1-1, with D tentatively TRBD1 (5 bases). Trimming took 3 bases from V and 4 from J, leaving 12 bases between them. The germline CDR1 and CDR2 sequences are SNHLY and FYNNEI. The CDR3 contains 14 residues.

The gene calls are TRBV10-2 and TRBJ2-1, with 12 bases fitting TRBD2. The CDR3 is 15 residues long. Trimming at V came to 2 bases and at J to 7 bases, leaving 3 bases not matched to a gene. Germline assignment: CDR1 WSHSY and CDR2 SAAADI. CDR3 sequence reads: CASSELAGGVNEQFF. CDR3 coding DNA: TGCGCCAGCAGTGAGCTAGCGGGAGGGGTGAATGAGCAGTTCTTC.

This clone was observed a few times. The V call is TRBV2, the J call TRBJ1-5; D perhaps matches TRBD1 (5 bases). Germline-derived CDR1 and CDR2 are SNHLY and FYNNEI. Trimming left V 9 bases short and J 3 bases short, with 12 bases between. The CDR3 totals 13 residues. The CDR3 DNA reads as TGTGCCAGTTACGACAGTGACAATCAGCCCCAGCATTTT. Its translation: CASYDSDNQPQHF.

The chain joins TRBV5-5 to TRBJ2-5; 7 bases agree with TRBD2. The junction had 11 bases not matched to a gene; V was cut back by 4 bases and J by 5 bases. Germline V gene sequence: CDR1 SGHKS, CDR2 YYEKEE (reference sequence). This CDR3 spans 15 amino acids. The CDR3 coding sequence is TGTGCCAGCAGCCCGGTTCCCGGGACTACCGAGACCCAGTACTTC. Protein product: CASSPVPGTTETQYF.

The genes are TRBV28 and TRBJ2-2, with D possibly being TRBD1 (6 bases). V was shortened by 11 bases and J by 0 bases, with 22 bases between the two germline ends. The CDR3 contains 17 residues. Germline CDR1 reads MDHEN; CDR2 reads SYDVKM. CDR3 loop: CASAGWGRGSNTGELFF. As DNA, the CDR3 is TGTGCCTCAGCAGGATGGGGGCGCGGATCGAACACCGGGGAGCTGTTTTTT.

The rearrangement joins TRBV5-1 to TRBJ1-1; tentative D call: TRBD1 (5 bases). The CDR3 totals 17 residues. V dropped 4 bases and J dropped 5 bases, with 24 bases sitting between them. Germline V gives CDR1 SGHRS, CDR2 YFSETQ. The CDR3 bases are TGCGCCAGCAGCCCTTCGTCTGGGGGGGTTTTCACGACTGAAGCTTTCTTT. Protein sequence: CASSPSSGGVFTTEAFF.

The genes are TRBV28 and TRBJ2-7; 14 bases match TRBD2. The CDR3 has 14 amino acids. V dropped 5 bases and J dropped 6; count of bases not matched to a gene: 3. The germline V gene has CDR1 MDHEN and CDR2 SYDVKM. For the CDR3, the DNA is TGTGCCAGCAGTACAGGGACTAGCGGGAGCGAGCAGTACTTC. It translates to CASSTGTSGSEQYF.

The rearrangement uses TRBV13 and TRBJ2-5; 11 bases fit TRBD2. V shed 5 bases, J shed 5 bases, and the junction held 7 bases outside the gene matches. Per germline, CDR1 PRHDT and CDR2 FYEKMQ (reference sequence). The length of the CDR3 is 15 residues. CDR3 nucleotide sequence: TGTGCCAGCAGCCCCCGGACTAGCGGGTTTGAGACCCAGTACTTC. Its protein is CASSPRTSGFETQYF.

This clone occurred once. This chain links TRBV6-1 with TRBJ2-3; 13 positions match TRBD2. In germline, CDR1 is MNHNS, CDR2 SASEGT. This CDR3 region has 15 residues. J lost 4 bases, V lost 4 bases, and 2 bases had no gene match. The chain's CDR3 is CASSALAGGPDTQYF. The CDR3 coding sequence is TGTGCCAGCAGTGCACTAGCGGGAGGGCCAGATACGCAGTATTTT.

The chain is built from TRBV18 and TRBJ2-3, with D possibly being TRBD2 (5 bases). Looked up from germline, CDR1 is KGHSH and CDR2 is LQKENI. V lost 6 bases to trimming and J lost 1 base, with 11 bases between them. The CDR3 is 14 residues long. The CDR3 bases are TGTGCCAGCTCTCCTGGGGAGCGCACAGATACGCAGTATTTT. Protein product: CASSPGERTDTQYF.

The chain joins TRBV6-5 to TRBJ2-1; 9 bases align to TRBD2. The CDR3 is 16 residues long. J lost 8 bases, V lost 0 bases, and 8 bases had no gene match. The germline V gene has CDR1 MNHEY and CDR2 SVGAGI. This CDR3 is CASSYSSSGSADEQFF. The CDR3 DNA is TGTGCCAGCAGTTACTCGAGTAGCGGGAGCGCCGATGAGCAGTTCTTC.